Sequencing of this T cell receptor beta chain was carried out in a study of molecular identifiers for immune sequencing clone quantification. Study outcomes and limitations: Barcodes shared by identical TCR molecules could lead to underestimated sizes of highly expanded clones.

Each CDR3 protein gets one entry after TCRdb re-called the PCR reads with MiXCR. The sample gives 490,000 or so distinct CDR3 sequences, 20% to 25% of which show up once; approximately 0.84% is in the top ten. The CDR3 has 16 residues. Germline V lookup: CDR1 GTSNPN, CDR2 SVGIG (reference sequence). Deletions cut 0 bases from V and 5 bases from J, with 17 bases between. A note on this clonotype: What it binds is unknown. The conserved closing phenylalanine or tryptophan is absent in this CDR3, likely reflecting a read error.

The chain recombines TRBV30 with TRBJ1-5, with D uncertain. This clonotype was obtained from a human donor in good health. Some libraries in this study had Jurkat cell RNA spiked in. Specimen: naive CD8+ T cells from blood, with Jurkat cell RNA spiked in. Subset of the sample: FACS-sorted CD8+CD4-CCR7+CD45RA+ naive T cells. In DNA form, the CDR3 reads TGTGCCTGGAGTGTAAACGGGCCGGTAGGCTATCAGCCCCAGCATTCT. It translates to CAWSVNGPVGYQPQHS.